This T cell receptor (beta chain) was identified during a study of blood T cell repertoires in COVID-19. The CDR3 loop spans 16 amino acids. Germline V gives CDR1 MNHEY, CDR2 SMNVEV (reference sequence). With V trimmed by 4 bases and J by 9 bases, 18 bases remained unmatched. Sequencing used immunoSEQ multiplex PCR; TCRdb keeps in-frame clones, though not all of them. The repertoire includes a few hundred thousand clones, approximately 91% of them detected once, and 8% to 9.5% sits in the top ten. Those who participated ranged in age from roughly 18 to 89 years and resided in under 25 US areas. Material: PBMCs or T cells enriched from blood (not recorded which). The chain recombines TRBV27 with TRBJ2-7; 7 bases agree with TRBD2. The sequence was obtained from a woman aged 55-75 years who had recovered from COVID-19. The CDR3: CASSSGGISLTEGQYF. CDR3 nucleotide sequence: TGTGCCAGCAGTTCGGGGGGTATTAGTCTCACTGAGGGGCAGTACTTC.